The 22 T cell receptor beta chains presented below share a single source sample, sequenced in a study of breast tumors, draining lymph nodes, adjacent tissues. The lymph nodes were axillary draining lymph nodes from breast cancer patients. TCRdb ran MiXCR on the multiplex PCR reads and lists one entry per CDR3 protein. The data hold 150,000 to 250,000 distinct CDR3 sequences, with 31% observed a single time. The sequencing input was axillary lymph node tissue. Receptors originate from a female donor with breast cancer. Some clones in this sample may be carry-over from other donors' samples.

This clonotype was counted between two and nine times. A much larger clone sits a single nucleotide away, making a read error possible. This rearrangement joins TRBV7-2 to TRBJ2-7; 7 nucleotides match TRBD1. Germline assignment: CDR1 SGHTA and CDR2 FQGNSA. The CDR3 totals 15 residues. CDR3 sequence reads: CASSLGQGGPYEQHF. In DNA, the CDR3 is TGTGCCAGCAGCTTAGGACAGGGCGGTCCCTACGAGCAGCACTTC.

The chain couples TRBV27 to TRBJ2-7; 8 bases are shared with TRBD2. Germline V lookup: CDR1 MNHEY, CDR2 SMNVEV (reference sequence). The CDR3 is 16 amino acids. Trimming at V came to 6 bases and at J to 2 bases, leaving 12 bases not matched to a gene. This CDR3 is CASRAGGAGSTYEQYF. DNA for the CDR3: TGTGCCAGCAGGGCCGGGGGGGCGGGATCAACCTACGAGCAGTACTTC.

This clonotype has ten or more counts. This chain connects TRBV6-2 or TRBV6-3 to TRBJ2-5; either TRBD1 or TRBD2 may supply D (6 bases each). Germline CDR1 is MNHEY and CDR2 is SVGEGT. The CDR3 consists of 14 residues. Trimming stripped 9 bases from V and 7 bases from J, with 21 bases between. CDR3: CASSQRGLRGTQYF. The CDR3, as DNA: TGTGCCAGTTCTCAACGGGGGCTCCGGGGGACCCAGTACTTC.

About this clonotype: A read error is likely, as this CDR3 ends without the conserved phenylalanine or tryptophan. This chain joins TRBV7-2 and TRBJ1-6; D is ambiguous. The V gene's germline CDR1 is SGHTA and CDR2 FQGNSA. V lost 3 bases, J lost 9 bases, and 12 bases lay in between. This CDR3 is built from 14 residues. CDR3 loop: CASSLSTICSPLHL. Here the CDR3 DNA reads TGTGCCAGCAGCTTGTCAACTATTTGTTCACCCCTCCACCTT.

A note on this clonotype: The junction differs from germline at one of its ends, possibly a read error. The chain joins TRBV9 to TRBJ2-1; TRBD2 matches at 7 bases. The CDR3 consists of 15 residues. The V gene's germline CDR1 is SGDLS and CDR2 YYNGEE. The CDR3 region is CASSVGGSAGHEPFF. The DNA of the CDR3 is TGTGCCAGCAGCGTAGGCGGGAGCGCCGGCCATGAGCCGTTCTTC.

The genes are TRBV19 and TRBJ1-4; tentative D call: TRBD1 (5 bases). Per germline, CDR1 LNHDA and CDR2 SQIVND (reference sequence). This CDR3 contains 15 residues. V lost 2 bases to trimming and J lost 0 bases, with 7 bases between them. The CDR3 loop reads CASSIWGATNEKLFF. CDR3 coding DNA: TGTGCCAGTAGTATATGGGGGGCAACTAATGAAAAACTGTTTTTT.

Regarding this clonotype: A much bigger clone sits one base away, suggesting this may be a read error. CDR3 sequence (DNA): TGTGCCAGCAGTGAAGCGCCGGGGCTAGAGACCCAGCACTTC. Its translation is CASSEAPGLETQHF. This chain uses TRBV2 with TRBJ2-5, with D perhaps assigned TRBD1 or TRBD2 (5 bases each). This CDR3 contains 14 residues. Germline V lookup: CDR1 SNHLY, CDR2 FYNNEI.

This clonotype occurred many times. The CDR3 nucleotides read TGTGCCACCAGCAGGGGGGACAGACCAAATCAGCCCCAGCATTTT. Its protein is CATSRGDRPNQPQHF. The rearrangement joins TRBV15 to TRBJ1-5; 7 bases are shared with TRBD1. V trimming: 3 bases; J trimming: 4 bases; junction bases outside the gene matches: 6. Per the germline V gene, CDR1 is LNHNV and CDR2 is YYDKDF (reference sequence). There are 15 residues in the CDR3.

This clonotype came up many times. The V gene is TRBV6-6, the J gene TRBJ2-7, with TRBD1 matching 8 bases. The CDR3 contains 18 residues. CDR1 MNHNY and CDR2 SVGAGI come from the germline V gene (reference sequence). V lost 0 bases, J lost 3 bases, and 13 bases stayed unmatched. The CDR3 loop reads CASSYSTVGDRNLYEQYF. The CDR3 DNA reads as TGTGCCAGCAGTTACTCGACAGTGGGGGACAGGAACCTCTACGAGCAGTACTTC.

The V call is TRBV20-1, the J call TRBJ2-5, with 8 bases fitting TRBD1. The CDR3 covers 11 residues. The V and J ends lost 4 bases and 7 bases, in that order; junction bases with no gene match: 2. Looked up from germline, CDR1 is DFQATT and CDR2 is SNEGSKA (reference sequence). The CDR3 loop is CSATGQGTQYF. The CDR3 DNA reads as TGCAGTGCTACCGGACAGGGGACCCAGTACTTC.

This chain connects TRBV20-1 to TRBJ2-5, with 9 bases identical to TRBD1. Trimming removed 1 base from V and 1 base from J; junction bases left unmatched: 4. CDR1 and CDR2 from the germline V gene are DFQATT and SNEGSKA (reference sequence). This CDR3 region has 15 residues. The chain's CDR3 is CSARVKDRGQETQYF. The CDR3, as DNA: TGCAGTGCTAGAGTCAAGGACAGGGGCCAAGAGACCCAGTACTTC.

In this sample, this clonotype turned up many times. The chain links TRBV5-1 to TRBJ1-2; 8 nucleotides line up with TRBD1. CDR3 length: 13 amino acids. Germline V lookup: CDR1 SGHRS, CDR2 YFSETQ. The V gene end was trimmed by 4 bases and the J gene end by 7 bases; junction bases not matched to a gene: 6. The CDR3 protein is CASSVTGGAGYTF. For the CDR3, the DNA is TGCGCCAGCAGCGTAACAGGGGGAGCTGGCTACACCTTC.

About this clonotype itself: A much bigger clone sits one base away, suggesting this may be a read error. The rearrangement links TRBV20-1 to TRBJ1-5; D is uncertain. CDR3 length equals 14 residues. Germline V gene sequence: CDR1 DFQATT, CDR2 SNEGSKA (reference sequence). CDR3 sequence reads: CSARSRGFNPPQHF. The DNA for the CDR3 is TGCAGTGCTAGGTCTCGAGGGTTCAATCCGCCCCAGCATTTT.

CDR3 protein: CASSLAGDRVATEAFF. As DNA, the CDR3 is TGCGCCAGCAGCTTGGCCGGGGACAGGGTGGCCACTGAAGCTTTCTTT. This sequence joins TRBV5-1 and TRBJ1-1; TRBD1 matches 9 bases. Germline CDR1 is SGHRS and CDR2 is YFSETQ. The CDR3 runs 16 residues. V trimming: 0 bases; J trimming: 4 bases; junction bases outside the gene matches: 7.

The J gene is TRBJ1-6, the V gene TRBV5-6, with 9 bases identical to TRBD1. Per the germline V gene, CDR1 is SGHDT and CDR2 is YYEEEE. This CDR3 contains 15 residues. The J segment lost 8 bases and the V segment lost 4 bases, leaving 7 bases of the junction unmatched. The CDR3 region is CASSKGQGAYSPLHF. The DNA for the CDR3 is TGTGCCAGCAGCAAGGGACAGGGAGCATATTCACCCCTCCACTTT.

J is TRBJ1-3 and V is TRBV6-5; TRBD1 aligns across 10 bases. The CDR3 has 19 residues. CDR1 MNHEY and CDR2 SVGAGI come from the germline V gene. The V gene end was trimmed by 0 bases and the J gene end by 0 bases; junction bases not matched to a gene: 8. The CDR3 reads CASSYSRQGAALSGNTIYF. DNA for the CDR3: TGTGCCAGCAGTTACTCCCGACAGGGGGCCGCACTCTCTGGAAACACCATATATTTT.

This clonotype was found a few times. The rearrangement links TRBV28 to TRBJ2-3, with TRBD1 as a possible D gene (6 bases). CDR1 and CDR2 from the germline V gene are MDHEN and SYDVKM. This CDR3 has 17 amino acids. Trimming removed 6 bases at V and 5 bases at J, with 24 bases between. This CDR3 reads CASSPLGASIGRDTQYF. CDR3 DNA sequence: TGTGCCAGCAGCCCCTTGGGGGCCAGTATTGGGCGAGATACGCAGTATTTT.

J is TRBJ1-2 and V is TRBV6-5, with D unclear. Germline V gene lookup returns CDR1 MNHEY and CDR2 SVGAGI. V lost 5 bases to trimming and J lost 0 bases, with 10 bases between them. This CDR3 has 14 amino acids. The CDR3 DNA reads TGTGCCAGCAGTAGCGGGGAGACTAACTATGGCTACACCTTC. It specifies CASSSGETNYGYTF.

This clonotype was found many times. This CDR3 is CASPSEVGDTQYF. CDR3 DNA: TGTGCCAGCCCGTCTGAGGTCGGTGATACGCAGTATTTT. V and J are TRBV6-2 or TRBV6-3 and TRBJ2-3; no reliable D call. Germline CDR1 reads MNHEY; CDR2 reads SVGEGT. The CDR3 has 13 residues. Deletions cut 8 bases from V and 6 bases from J, with 15 bases between.

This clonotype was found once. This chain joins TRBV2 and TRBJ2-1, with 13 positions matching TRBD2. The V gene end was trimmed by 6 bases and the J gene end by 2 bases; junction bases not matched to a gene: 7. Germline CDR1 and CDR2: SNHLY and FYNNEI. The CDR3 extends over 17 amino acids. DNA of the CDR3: TGTGCCAGCAGGGGAGGACTAGCGGGAGTGCCCTACAATGAGCAGTTCTTC. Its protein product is CASRGGLAGVPYNEQFF.

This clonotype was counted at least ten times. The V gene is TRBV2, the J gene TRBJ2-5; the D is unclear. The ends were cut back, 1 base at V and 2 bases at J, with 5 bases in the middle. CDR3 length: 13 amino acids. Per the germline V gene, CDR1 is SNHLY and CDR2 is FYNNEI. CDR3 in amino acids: CASSEEGQETQYF. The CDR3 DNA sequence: TGTGCCAGCAGTGAAGAGGGTCAAGAGACCCAGTACTTC. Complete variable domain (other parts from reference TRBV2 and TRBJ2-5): EPEVTQTPSHQVTQMGQEVILRCVPISNHLYFYWYRQILGQKVEFLVSFYNNEISEKSEIFDDQFSVERPDGSNFTLKIRSTKLEDSAMYFCASSEEGQETQYFGPGTRLLVL.

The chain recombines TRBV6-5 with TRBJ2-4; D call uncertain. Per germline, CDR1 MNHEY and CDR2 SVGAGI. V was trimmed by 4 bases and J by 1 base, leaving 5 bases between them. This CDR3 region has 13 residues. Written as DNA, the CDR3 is TGTGCCAGCAGTTGGACCGCCAAAAACATTCAGTACTTC. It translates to CASSWTAKNIQYF.